What follows is one T cell receptor beta chain and its context. As yet, its antigen is unknown. Primed by a sample-barcoded 5' primer and a J-beta primer mix, a second PCR proceeded for about 6 to 11 cycles. TCRdb redid the calling of the 5' RACE reads with MiXCR, one entry per CDR3 protein. The profile shows around 900,000 distinct CDR3 sequences, roughly 51% of them singletons. This sample is part of a study of blood T cells in healthy people across ages. Findings of the study overall: Both naive CD4+ cell counts and diversity were greater in long-lived donors than in aged donors.

The clonotype originates from a woman aged 60-70 years in good health. Sequenced input: blood.

CDR3 protein: CSGAGTSGRAGDIQYF. As DNA, the CDR3 is TGCAGCGGAGCCGGGACTAGCGGGAGGGCCGGGGACATTCAGTACTTC. The rearrangement uses TRBV29-1 and TRBJ2-4, with 16 bases lining up with TRBD2. Germline CDR1 reads SQVTM; CDR2 reads ANQGSEA. The CDR3 is made up of 16 amino acids. V lost 7 bases, J lost 8 bases, and 11 bases stayed unmatched.